This T cell receptor beta chain was captured in a study of T-cell reconstitution after alpha-beta-depleted transplantation in children. General observations from the study: There were some patients whose high TCRbeta diversity at day 60 came from surviving recipient T cells and thymic progenitors. One year after transplant, T-cell counts and diversity came mostly from newly produced T cells. Expanded graft clones, several hundred of them, were reportedly the source of alpha-beta T cells about two months after transplant.

Unique molecular identifiers were incorporated when the TCRbeta library was constructed. TCRdb recomputed calls from the PCR reads with MiXCR, one row per CDR3 protein. The sample holds some 310,000 distinct CDR3 sequences, around 25% seen once. As concerns this clonotype: Antigen unknown.

CDR1 and CDR2 (germline): SQVTM, ANQGSEA. Trimming cost V 4 bases and J 2 bases, with 10 bases left between them. This CDR3 contains 13 residues. The sequencing here drew on PBMCs, mostly from graft donor cells, taken 180 days after TCRalphabeta/CD19-depleted stem cell transplant. The V gene is TRBV29-1, the J gene TRBJ2-3; weak D call: TRBD1 (5 bases). The clonotype comes from a male patient between 10 and 17 years old who had a stem cell transplant for acute lymphoblastic leukemia, so the T cells may come from the graft donor. CDR3 protein: CSVVRGPTDTQYF. In nucleotides, the CDR3 is TGCAGCGTTGTTAGGGGTCCCACAGATACGCAGTATTTT.